These 30 T cell receptor beta chains were sequenced from one sample in a study of shared clonotypes between healthy human individuals. Assay used: immunoSEQ multiplex PCR; TCRdb lists only in-frame clones, some missing. The sample yields around 980,000 clones, 70% to 80% seen once. Sequencing was carried out using memory CD4+ T cells from PBMCs. Subset reported: CD45RA-negative fraction. These receptors originate from a man aged 18 to 35 in good health. Some clones in this sample may be carry-over from other donors' samples.

The CDR3 DNA reads as TGTGCCATCAGGCCGGGGCTAGCGGGAGTCACAGATACGCAGTATTTT. Its protein is CAIRPGLAGVTDTQYF. The chain carries TRBV10-3 and TRBJ2-3; 10 nucleotides line up with TRBD2. V shed 6 bases and J 2 bases; nucleotides not matched to a gene: 8. The CDR3 contains 16 residues. Per the germline V gene, CDR1 is ENHRY and CDR2 is SYGVKD.

This sequence joins TRBV30 and TRBJ2-5; 9 bases are shared with TRBD2. The end of the DNA aligns better with TRBJ2-7, so the J call may be wrong. Germline CDR1 GTSNPN, CDR2 SVGIG (reference sequence). The CDR3 is made up of 14 amino acids. The chain's CDR3 is CAWTRLAVSYEQYF. CDR3 nucleotide sequence: TGTGCCTGGACACGACTAGCGGTGTCCTACGAGCAGTACTTC.

CDR3 amino acids: CASSPWTGGEQYF. In DNA, the CDR3 is TGTGCCAGCAGCCCTTGGACAGGGGGCGAGCAGTACTTC. The V call is TRBV7-2, the J call TRBJ2-7, with TRBD1 identical over 10 bases. The CDR3 covers 13 residues. CDR1 SGHTA and CDR2 FQGNSA come from the germline V gene. Trimming took 5 bases from V and 6 from J; bases not matched to a gene: 4.

The CDR3 region is CASSLMPRGSSNEKLFF. The DNA for the CDR3 is TGCGCCAGCAGCCTTATGCCCCGTGGGAGTTCCAATGAAAAACTGTTTTTT. The rearrangement joins TRBV4-3 to TRBJ1-4; D ambiguous. V dropped 4 bases and J dropped 5 bases, with 20 bases sitting between them. From germline, CDR1 is LGHNA and CDR2 YSLEER. The CDR3 runs 17 residues.

The sample holds one count of this clone. The V gene is TRBV9, the J gene TRBJ2-7, with D unclear. CDR1 is SGDLS, CDR2 YYNGEE, per germline. Trimming took 5 bases from V and 0 from J, leaving 15 bases between them. This CDR3 region has 15 residues. The CDR3 here is CASRANSRASYEQYF. For the CDR3, the DNA is TGTGCCAGCAGGGCAAACAGTAGGGCCTCCTACGAGCAGTACTTC.

The rearrangement links TRBV5-6 to TRBJ2-5; 9 bases map to TRBD2. The germline V gene encodes CDR1 SGHDT and CDR2 YYEEEE. This CDR3 is 15 amino acids long. Trimming cost V 2 bases and J 3 bases; bases outside gene matches: 5. The CDR3 is CASSLLAGSEETQYF. Written as DNA, the CDR3 is TGTGCCAGCAGCTTACTAGCGGGCTCGGAAGAGACCCAGTACTTC.

The chain combines TRBV5-8 with TRBJ1-1; D is ambiguous. Germline assignment: CDR1 SGHTS and CDR2 YDEGEE. The CDR3 runs 15 residues. V was shortened by 0 bases and J by 5 bases, with 14 bases between the two germline ends. The CDR3 loop is CASSLAMGLKTEAFF. CDR3 DNA: TGTGCCAGCAGCTTGGCGATGGGGTTAAAGACTGAAGCTTTCTTT.

The chain joins TRBV5-1 to TRBJ2-5, with 10 bases lining up with TRBD2. Unmatched junction bases numbered 13, after V lost 0 bases and J lost 5 bases. The CDR3 is made up of 18 amino acids. The germline CDR1 and CDR2 sequences are SGHRS and YFSETQ. CDR3 sequence (DNA): TGCGCCAGCAGCTTGGCGCTAGCGGGAGCGGTGCCGGCGGAGACCCAGTACTTC. Its translation is CASSLALAGAVPAETQYF. The full variable domain, completed using reference TRBV5-1 and TRBJ2-5, is KAGVTQTPRYLIKTRGQQVTLSCSPISGHRSVSWYQQTPGQGLQFLFEYFSETQRNKGNFPGRFSGRQFSNSRSEMNVSTLELGDSALYLCASSLALAGAVPAETQYFGPGTRLLVL.

This chain links TRBV2 with TRBJ2-2; 8 bases align to TRBD2. V trimming: 9 bases; J trimming: 5 bases; junction bases outside the gene matches: 5. The CDR3 is 13 residues long. Germline CDR1 and CDR2: SNHLY and FYNNEI. The CDR3 sequence: CARAGVGTGELFF. Written as DNA, the CDR3 is TGTGCCAGAGCGGGAGTAGGAACCGGGGAGCTGTTTTTT.

The chain has TRBV6-4 and TRBJ1-5; no clear D gene. The CDR3 is made up of 11 amino acids. Germline CDR1 reads MRHNA; CDR2 reads SNTAGT. Trimming pared 6 bases from V and 9 bases from J, leaving 9 bases between. CDR3: CASSTWWPQHF. The CDR3 coding sequence is TGTGCCAGCAGCACGTGGTGGCCCCAGCATTTT.

V usage is TRBV6-1 and J usage is TRBJ1-2; no clear D gene. Trimming stripped 7 bases from V and 7 bases from J, with 10 bases between. The length of the CDR3 is 11 residues. Germline lookup yields CDR1 MNHNS and CDR2 SASEGT. CDR3 residues: CASTDLIGYTF. The CDR3 DNA reads TGTGCCAGCACTGACTTGATTGGCTACACCTTC.

This CDR3 reads CASSPVPPRGSYEQYF. As DNA, the CDR3 is TGTGCCAGCAGCCCAGTTCCCCCAAGGGGCTCCTACGAGCAGTACTTC. V is TRBV28 and J is TRBJ2-7, with a possible D match to TRBD1 (5 bases). From germline, CDR1 is MDHEN and CDR2 SYDVKM. This CDR3 spans 16 amino acids. The V gene lost 6 bases and the J gene lost 0 bases, with 18 bases spanning the gap.

The gene calls are TRBV9 and TRBJ2-1; 15 positions match TRBD2. The CDR3 runs 16 residues. Germline lookup yields CDR1 SGDLS and CDR2 YYNGEE. V shed 3 bases, J shed 11 bases, and the junction held 9 bases outside the gene matches. CDR3 in amino acids: CASSAGEGTSGRKQFF. The CDR3 region has the DNA TGTGCCAGCAGCGCGGGGGAGGGGACTAGCGGGAGGAAGCAGTTCTTC.

V usage is TRBV7-9 and J usage is TRBJ2-7; TRBD2 is a possible D gene (5 bases). The CDR3 runs to 16 residues. V was clipped by 5 bases and J by 0 bases, with 17 bases between them. Germline V gene lookup returns CDR1 SEHNR and CDR2 FQNEAQ (reference sequence). The CDR3 DNA follows: TGTGCCAGCAGCCGCACCGGGATCGCGAACTCCTACGAGCAGTACTTC. Translating gives CASSRTGIANSYEQYF.

The chain uses TRBV4-2 and TRBJ1-1; 7 nucleotides agree with TRBD1. Germline trimming cut 4 bases from V and 1 base from J; bases unmatched to any gene: 3. The CDR3 totals 14 residues. Per germline, CDR1 LGHNA and CDR2 YNFKEQ. In nucleotides, the CDR3 is TGTGCCAGCAGCCGGGACAGTCCGAACACTGAAGCTTTCTTT. It translates to CASSRDSPNTEAFF.

The chain couples TRBV10-1 to TRBJ2-3; no firm D call. Deletions cut 5 bases from V and 4 bases from J, with 16 bases between. Germline CDR1 and CDR2: WNHNN and SYGVQD (reference sequence). The CDR3 length is 15 residues. Written as DNA, the CDR3 is TGCGCCAGCAGTCCGGCTAAAATGGTCGCAGATACGCAGTATTTT. Protein product: CASSPAKMVADTQYF.

V usage is TRBV5-1 and J usage is TRBJ2-1, with D perhaps matching TRBD1 (6 bases). This CDR3 is 14 amino acids long. The germline V gene encodes CDR1 SGHRS and CDR2 YFSETQ. Trimming pared 6 bases from V and 8 bases from J, leaving 18 bases between. The CDR3 protein is CASNQQGSVDEQFF. CDR3 nucleotide sequence: TGCGCCAGCAACCAACAGGGTTCTGTGGATGAGCAGTTCTTC.

Regarding this clone: A much larger clone lies a single base off, so this may be a read error. The same CDR3 can be traced to other DNA sequences in this sample. The chain has TRBV4-1 and TRBJ2-4; 7 bases match TRBD2. Germline-derived CDR1 and CDR2 are MGHRA and YSYEKL. The CDR3 is 15 residues long. CDR3 residues: CASSQVGGAAAGRNF. In nucleotides, the CDR3 is TGCGCCAGCAGCCAAGTGGGAGGGGCAGCGGCCGGACGAAACTTC.

The rearrangement links TRBV28 to TRBJ1-1; tentatively, D is TRBD1 (5 bases). V was pared by 3 bases and J by 5 bases, with 10 bases between. Germline V gives CDR1 MDHEN, CDR2 SYDVKM. The length of the CDR3 is 13 residues. This chain's CDR3 is CASSFQEGTEAFF. The CDR3 nucleotides are TGTGCCAGCAGTTTCCAGGAGGGGACTGAAGCTTTCTTT.

CDR3 region: CSAMIQRGLYF. The CDR3 nucleotides read TGCAGTGCTATGATCCAGCGGGGGCTTTACTTC. The chain is built from TRBV20-1 and TRBJ2-5, with TRBD2 matching 8 bases. The junction had 9 bases not matched to a gene; V was cut back by 4 bases and J by 14 bases. Germline CDR1 DFQATT, CDR2 SNEGSKA (reference sequence). This CDR3 is 11 amino acids long.

On this clone: A much larger clone differs from this one at a single base, so this may be a read error. The chain employs TRBV28 and TRBJ2-1; D possibly matches TRBD1 or TRBD2 (5 bases each). This CDR3 contains 15 residues. V was trimmed by 5 bases and J by 7 bases, leaving 18 bases between them. Germline-derived CDR1 and CDR2 are MDHEN and SYDVKM. This CDR3 reads CASSPPRARGNEQFF. The CDR3 bases are TGTGCCAGCAGTCCCCCGAGGGCAAGGGGAAATGAGCAGTTCTTC.

The chain carries TRBV28 and TRBJ2-5; D may correspond to TRBD1 or TRBD2 (5 bases each). CDR1 and CDR2 (germline): MDHEN, SYDVKM. V gave up 4 bases and J gave up 2 bases, with 17 bases separating them. CDR3 length: 16 amino acids. The CDR3 coding sequence is TGTGCCAGCAGTTCGACCGGTGGGGGTTGGCAAGAGACCCAGTACTTC. It encodes CASSSTGGGWQETQYF.

The chain combines TRBV7-8 with TRBJ2-1, with 10 bases that match TRBD2. The CDR3 extends over 14 amino acids. V gave up 1 base and J gave up 13 bases; unmatched junction bases: 7. Germline CDR1 reads SGHVS; CDR2 reads FQNEAQ. The CDR3 region is CASSLDWTSGSQFF. The CDR3 DNA reads TGTGCCAGCAGCTTAGACTGGACTAGCGGCTCCCAGTTCTTC.

This chain uses TRBV7-2 with TRBJ2-3; TRBD1 might be the D (5 bases). The CDR3 is 16 amino acids. Looked up from germline, CDR1 is SGHTA and CDR2 is FQGNSA. V was trimmed by 4 bases and J by 3 bases, leaving 17 bases between them. CDR3 amino acids: CASSYQPGAGTDTQYF. CDR3 coding DNA: TGTGCCAGCAGCTACCAACCGGGCGCAGGGACAGATACGCAGTATTTT.

The J gene is TRBJ2-7, the V gene TRBV27; possibly TRBD1 for D (5 bases). From germline, CDR1 is MNHEY and CDR2 SMNVEV (reference sequence). Trimming took 6 bases from V and 5 from J, leaving 23 bases between them. The CDR3 is 16 residues long. The CDR3 DNA reads as TGTGCCAGCAGGCGCTGGGCAGGGTCCCTTACCGACGAGCAGTACTTC. Its translation: CASRRWAGSLTDEQYF.

This clone was found a few times. CDR3 sequence reads: CASTRTSPKTGGELFF. In nucleotides, the CDR3 is TGTGCCAGCACCCGGACTAGCCCCAAGACGGGCGGGGAGCTGTTTTTT. This chain uses TRBV28 with TRBJ2-2, with TRBD2 matching 8 bases. This CDR3 comprises 16 residues. J gave up 7 bases and V 7 bases, and 14 bases lay outside the gene matches. Per germline, CDR1 MDHEN and CDR2 SYDVKM.

This chain uses TRBV5-1 with TRBJ2-1; D ambiguous. This CDR3 is built from 14 residues. The ends were cut back, 0 bases at V and 6 bases at J, with 10 bases in the middle. Germline V lookup: CDR1 SGHRS, CDR2 YFSETQ. The CDR3 sequence: CASSLEPGPNEQFF. Here the CDR3 DNA reads TGCGCCAGCAGCTTGGAACCGGGCCCCAATGAGCAGTTCTTC.

This clone was detected only a few times. The chain carries TRBV6-5 and TRBJ2-6; unclear D gene. Trimming shortened V by 10 bases and J by 0 bases, and 7 bases separated the two germline ends. Germline values: CDR1 MNHEY, CDR2 SVGAGI. The CDR3 runs 13 residues. The DNA for the CDR3 is TGTGCCATAGGGATCTCTGGGGCCAACGTCCTGACTTTC. Encoded protein: CAIGISGANVLTF.

Written as DNA, the CDR3 is TGTGCCAGCAGCTCCCCAGGGCGGGAGGACGATACGCAGTATTTT. Encoded protein: CASSSPGREDDTQYF. The chain recombines TRBV5-4 with TRBJ2-3, with TRBD2 identical over 8 bases. Trimming at V came to 3 bases and at J to 6 bases, leaving 9 bases not matched to a gene. CDR1 SGHNT and CDR2 YYREEE come from the germline V gene (reference sequence). The CDR3 length is 15 residues.

The chain couples TRBV16 to TRBJ2-2; D is unclear. The CDR3 loop spans 15 amino acids. Trimming pared 2 bases from V and 0 bases from J, leaving 7 bases between. The V gene's germline CDR1 is KGHSY and CDR2 FQNENV. CDR3 sequence: CASSQLQTNTGELFF. The CDR3 region has the DNA TGTGCCAGCAGCCAACTCCAAACGAACACCGGGGAGCTGTTTTTT.